These 27 T cell receptor beta chains were sequenced from one sample in a study of T cell repertoires in cytomegalovirus infection. MiXCR, run by TCRdb on the reads, gives a single entry per CDR3 protein. The table includes about 890,000 distinct CDR3 sequences, roughly 30% detected once. These receptors have no identified antigens. The sequences come from cultured CD8+ T cells from PBMCs, collected from culture after CMV antigen stimulation. These receptors all come from a human donor in good health (CMV status not recorded). Some clones in this sample may be carry-over from other donors' samples.

The CDR3 DNA reads as TGTGCCAGCAGCTGGGGAGAGTCGGGGGGGCAAGGAGGGGAGACCCAGTACTTC. Protein product: CASSWGESGGQGGETQYF. J is TRBJ2-5 and V is TRBV13; TRBD2 agrees at 8 bases. Per germline, CDR1 PRHDT and CDR2 FYEKMQ (reference sequence). CDR3 length: 18 residues. V trimming: 4 bases; J trimming: 5 bases; junction bases outside the gene matches: 18.

The sample holds a few counts of this clonotype. CDR3 sequence reads: CASSLGGQERPGANVLTF. CDR3 coding DNA: TGTGCCAGCAGCTTAGGAGGGCAGGAAAGGCCTGGGGCCAACGTCCTGACTTTC. The genes are TRBV7-2 and TRBJ2-6, with TRBD2 as a possible D gene (5 bases). This CDR3 region has 18 residues. V lost 1 base, J lost 2 bases, and 15 bases lay in between. Germline values: CDR1 SGHTA, CDR2 FQGNSA. Using reference TRBV7-2 and TRBJ2-6 for the parts outside the CDR3, the full variable domain is GAGVSQSPSNKVTEKGKDVELRCDPISGHTALYWYRQSLGQGLEFLIYFQGNSAPDKSGLPSDRFSAERTGGSVSTLTIQRTQQEDSAVYLCASSLGGQERPGANVLTFGAGSRLTVL.

The chain uses TRBV9 and TRBJ2-3; 14 nucleotides line up with TRBD2. The trim removed 3 bases at V and 6 bases at J, leaving 6 bases unmatched. This CDR3 is 16 amino acids long. The germline V gene encodes CDR1 SGDLS and CDR2 YYNGEE. The CDR3 bases are TGTGCCAGCAGCGCGACTAGCGGGGGGGCAGTTGATACGCAGTATTTT. It encodes CASSATSGGAVDTQYF.

This clonotype was observed a few times. The V call is TRBV7-9, the J call TRBJ2-7; 7 bases agree with TRBD1. The CDR3 loop spans 17 amino acids. Germline CDR1 is SEHNR and CDR2 is FQNEAQ (reference sequence). The ends lost 5 bases at V and 2 bases at J; junction bases unmatched: 15. CDR3 coding DNA: TGTGCCAGCAGCCATATAGAAAGGGACAGACTAACCTACGAGCAGTACGTC. It encodes CASSHIERDRLTYEQYV.

The CDR3 region has the DNA TGTGCCAGCAGTTTCACAGGGGCCCATAGCAATCAGCCCCAGCATTTT. Translation: CASSFTGAHSNQPQHF. The rearrangement uses TRBV6-6 and TRBJ1-5; 7 nucleotides line up with TRBD1. The CDR3 extends over 16 amino acids. Losses at the gene ends were 4 bases for V and 0 bases for J; bases not matched to a gene: 6. Germline CDR1 reads MNHNY; CDR2 reads SVGAGI (reference sequence).

This clonotype was seen many times. The V gene is TRBV6-6, the J gene TRBJ2-5; TRBD2 agrees at 12 bases. Germline V gene sequence: CDR1 MNHNY, CDR2 SVGAGI (reference sequence). The CDR3 contains 15 residues. J gave up 1 base and V 6 bases, and 3 bases lay outside the gene matches. The CDR3 loop reads CASSSTSGGQETQYF. The CDR3 DNA reads TGTGCCAGCAGCTCGACTAGCGGGGGCCAAGAGACCCAGTACTTC.

This clonotype was detected once. The chain carries TRBV28 and TRBJ2-3; 13 positions agree with TRBD2. J was trimmed by 5 bases and V by 6 bases; bases with no gene match: 8. CDR1 is MDHEN and CDR2 is SYDVKM in the germline V gene. The CDR3 totals 16 residues. The CDR3 sequence: CASSQTSGGKGDTQYF. For the CDR3, the DNA is TGTGCCAGCAGCCAGACTAGCGGGGGGAAGGGAGATACGCAGTATTTT.

J is TRBJ2-1 and V is TRBV20-1; 8 bases match TRBD1. This CDR3 contains 15 residues. The germline V gene encodes CDR1 DFQATT and CDR2 SNEGSKA (reference sequence). J was trimmed by 9 bases and V by 1 base; bases with no gene match: 11. The CDR3 DNA reads as TGCAGTGCTAGAGGTGGACAGGGACTCCTACTTGAGCAGTTCTTC. Protein product: CSARGGQGLLLEQFF.

Comments on this clonotype: A much larger clone lies a single base off, so this may be a read error. This chain connects TRBV27 to TRBJ1-2, with a tentative D call TRBD1 (6 bases). The CDR3 sequence is 13 residues long. V was pared by 6 bases and J by 5 bases, with 13 bases between. The V gene's germline CDR1 is MNHEY and CDR2 SMNVEV (reference sequence). CDR3 residues: CASRFGRGYGYTF. In nucleotides, the CDR3 is TGTGCCAGCAGATTTGGTAGGGGGTATGGCTACACCTTC.

This clonotype appeared a few times. This chain uses TRBV27 with TRBJ1-5; 7 nucleotides match TRBD1. J lost 2 bases, V lost 10 bases, and 5 bases had no gene match. The CDR3 loop spans 13 amino acids. Germline CDR1 is MNHEY and CDR2 is SMNVEV (reference sequence). The CDR3 is CAIPRGRNQPQHF. CDR3 bases: TGTGCCATCCCGAGGGGGCGCAATCAGCCCCAGCATTTT.

This clonotype was detected only a few times. The chain carries TRBV7-9 and TRBJ2-3, with 7 bases fitting TRBD2. The CDR3 has 14 residues. Germline V gene sequence: CDR1 SEHNR, CDR2 FQNEAQ (reference sequence). Trimming removed 10 bases from V and 0 bases from J; junction bases left unmatched: 7. CDR3 loop: CAIPLAASTDTQYF. Written as DNA, the CDR3 is TGTGCCATCCCCCTAGCGGCAAGCACAGATACGCAGTATTTT.

In this sample, this clonotype turned up a few times. The chain uses TRBV7-9 and TRBJ2-7; D might be TRBD1 or TRBD2, each matching 5 bases. The CDR3 has 17 residues. V was clipped by 1 base and J by 1 base, with 17 bases between them. Per the germline V gene, CDR1 is SEHNR and CDR2 is FQNEAQ (reference sequence). The CDR3 nucleotides read TGTGCCAGCAGCTTAGGGTATAGCACGGGGCAGTCCTACGAGCAGTACTTC. Translating it yields CASSLGYSTGQSYEQYF.

This chain joins TRBV20-1 and TRBJ1-1, with D tentatively TRBD1 (5 bases). This CDR3 contains 14 residues. Trimming cost V 6 bases and J 0 bases, with 14 bases left between them. Germline V gene sequence: CDR1 DFQATT, CDR2 SNEGSKA (reference sequence). CDR3 nucleotides: TGCAGTGCCGCCTCGACAGCTATGAACACTGAAGCTTTCTTT. Protein: CSAASTAMNTEAFF.

The genes are TRBV2 and TRBJ2-5; D might be TRBD2 (5 bases). The CDR3 covers 14 residues. Germline CDR1 SNHLY, CDR2 FYNNEI. Trimming pared 8 bases from V and 1 base from J, leaving 14 bases between. The CDR3 here is CASENSGLQETQYF. DNA for the CDR3: TGTGCCAGCGAAAACTCCGGACTCCAAGAGACCCAGTACTTC. Full variable domain (rest looked up from reference TRBV2 and TRBJ2-5): EPEVTQTPSHQVTQMGQEVILRCVPISNHLYFYWYRQILGQKVEFLVSFYNNEISEKSEIFDDQFSVERPDGSNFTLKIRSTKLEDSAMYFCASENSGLQETQYFGPGTRLLVL.

This clonotype was seen only a few times. The chain couples TRBV5-1 to TRBJ2-3, with no clear D. Germline CDR1 is SGHRS and CDR2 is YFSETQ. The CDR3 runs 15 residues. Trimming removed 3 bases from V and 6 bases from J, with 17 bases in between. CDR3 nucleotide sequence: TGCGCCAGCAGCTCCATCCGGGCCGCGTCCGATACGCAGTATTTT. As protein: CASSSIRAASDTQYF. Full variable domain (rest looked up from reference TRBV5-1 and TRBJ2-3): KAGVTQTPRYLIKTRGQQVTLSCSPISGHRSVSWYQQTPGQGLQFLFEYFSETQRNKGNFPGRFSGRQFSNSRSEMNVSTLELGDSALYLCASSSIRAASDTQYFGPGTRLTVL.

This clonotype was counted between two and nine times. The gene calls are TRBV2 and TRBJ2-7; D assignment may be TRBD1 or TRBD2 (5 bases each). The germline CDR1 and CDR2 sequences are SNHLY and FYNNEI. The length of the CDR3 is 15 residues. The V end was cut by 4 bases, the J end by 3 bases, with 16 bases between. CDR3 DNA sequence: TGTGCCAGCAGTGTAACCCGGGGCCGAGGCTACGAGCAGTACGTC. This encodes CASSVTRGRGYEQYV.

V is TRBV4-2 and J is TRBJ1-1, with 12 bases that match TRBD1. V lost 3 bases, J lost 7 bases, and 6 bases stayed unmatched. Germline lookup yields CDR1 LGHNA and CDR2 YNFKEQ. The CDR3 is 15 amino acids. CDR3 protein: CASSHGDRGLGEAFF. In nucleotides, the CDR3 is TGTGCCAGCAGCCACGGGGACAGGGGGCTGGGTGAAGCTTTCTTT.

The J gene is TRBJ1-4, the V gene TRBV28; TRBD1 aligns across 12 bases. This CDR3 region has 15 residues. Germline assignment: CDR1 MDHEN and CDR2 SYDVKM. After removal of 6 bases from V and 7 bases from J, the junction contained 6 bases not matched to a gene. The CDR3, as DNA: TGTGCCAGCAGGGGGACAGGGGGCCGAGGTGAAAAACTGTTTTTT. Its translation: CASRGTGGRGEKLFF.

This clonotype was seen only a few times. This chain links TRBV12-3 or TRBV12-4 with TRBJ1-5, with D hard to call. Trimming pared 5 bases from V and 5 bases from J, leaving 10 bases between. The CDR3 is 13 residues long. The CDR3 protein is CASSPYIDQPQHF. In DNA, the CDR3 is TGTGCCAGCAGTCCATACATAGATCAGCCCCAGCATTTT.

This CDR3 is CASSYGGGAWETQYF. Here the CDR3 DNA reads TGTGCCAGCAGTTACGGCGGGGGGGCCTGGGAGACCCAGTACTTC. The V and J genes are TRBV6-2 or TRBV6-3 and TRBJ2-5, with 9 bases lining up with TRBD2. The CDR3 sequence is 15 residues long. V gave up 2 bases and J gave up 5 bases; unmatched junction bases: 6. CDR1 and CDR2 from the germline V gene are MNHEY and SVGEGT.

Written as DNA, the CDR3 is TGTGCCAGCAGTCTCGGGAGGCGGAGTCAGCCCCAGCATTTT. It encodes CASSLGRRSQPQHF. V and J are TRBV6-2 or TRBV6-3 and TRBJ1-5, with no clear D. The germline gives CDR1 MNHEY, CDR2 SVGEGT. This CDR3 is built from 14 residues. The V gene lost 5 bases and the J gene lost 6 bases, with 14 bases spanning the gap.

This clonotype was counted once. The genes are TRBV6-2 or TRBV6-3 and TRBJ2-7, with D unresolved. The CDR3 is made up of 8 amino acids. Between the trimmed V and J ends, which lost 8 bases and 12 bases, there was a span of 8 bases. The germline gives CDR1 MNHEY, CDR2 SVGEGT. The DNA for the CDR3 is TGTGCCAGCCAAGGGTGGTACGTC. Translation: CASQGWYV.

J is TRBJ1-5 and V is TRBV6-5, with 9 bases aligning to TRBD1. The CDR3 is 15 residues long. V trimming: 0 bases; J trimming: 5 bases; junction bases outside the gene matches: 2. Germline V CDR1 and CDR2: MNHEY, SVGAGI. Here the CDR3 DNA reads TGTGCCAGCAGTTACTCTGACAGGGGGGATCAGCCCCAGCATTTT. It encodes CASSYSDRGDQPQHF.

Concerning this clonotype: The junction differs from germline at one of its ends, possibly a read error. The chain is built from TRBV7-6 and TRBJ2-5; D gene ambiguous. The length of the CDR3 is 14 residues. Per germline, CDR1 SGHVS and CDR2 FNYEAQ. CDR3 protein: CASSLEIREETQYF. CDR3 bases: TGTGCTAGCAGCTTAGAAATTCGAGAAGAGACCCAGTACTTC.

The rearrangement links TRBV7-9 to TRBJ1-1; D is unclear. Trimming removed 2 bases from V and 5 bases from J, with 12 bases in between. The CDR3 extends over 14 amino acids. The V gene's germline CDR1 is SEHNR and CDR2 FQNEAQ (reference sequence). The CDR3 DNA follows: TGTGCCAGCAGCTTAATAACAGACGCTACTGAAGCTTTCTTT. Amino acids: CASSLITDATEAFF.

This clonotype has a count of ten or more. The gene calls are TRBV7-2 and TRBJ2-3; D not resolved. The germline gives CDR1 SGHTA, CDR2 FQGNSA. The CDR3 is 13 residues long. V was pared by 1 base and J by 5 bases, with 7 bases between. CDR3 region: CASSLVQVDTQYF. CDR3 nucleotides: TGTGCCAGCAGCTTAGTCCAAGTAGATACGCAGTATTTT.

The table lists this clonotype with a few counts. The gene calls are TRBV7-9 and TRBJ1-1, with D tentatively TRBD1 (5 bases). Germline loops: CDR1 SEHNR, CDR2 FQNEAQ (reference sequence). This CDR3 is built from 17 residues. Trimming stripped 6 bases from V and 1 base from J, with 21 bases between. The CDR3 loop reads CASSSSGTQFGNTEAFF. CDR3 nucleotides: TGTGCCAGCAGTTCGTCCGGGACCCAATTCGGGAACACTGAAGCTTTCTTT. Full variable domain (outside the CDR3, taken from reference TRBV7-9 and TRBJ1-1): DTGVSQNPRHKITKRGQNVTFRCDPISEHNRLYWYRQTLGQGPEFLTYFQNEAQLEKSRLLSDRFSAERPKGSFSTLEIQRTEQGDSAMYLCASSSSGTQFGNTEAFFGQGTRLTVV.